What follows are 25 T cell receptor beta chains derived from one specimen sequenced in a study of T-cell reconstitution after alpha-beta-depleted transplantation in children. Preparation of the TCRbeta library used unique molecular identifiers. MiXCR, applied by TCRdb to the PCR reads, yields one record per CDR3 protein. Of 60,000 to 85,000 distinct CDR3 sequences listed, over 15% were seen once; the top ten hold approximately 55%. Here the sequenced sample was PBMCs, mostly from graft donor cells, taken 360 days after TCRalphabeta/CD19-depleted stem cell transplant. These receptors came from a male patient aged 2-9 years who had a stem cell transplant for acute lymphoblastic leukemia, so the T cells may come from the graft donor.

The V call is TRBV5-6, the J call TRBJ2-5, with D perhaps TRBD1 (5 bases). The CDR3 contains 13 residues. Germline-derived CDR1 and CDR2 are SGHDT and YYEEEE. V shed 5 bases and J shed 4 bases, with 12 bases lying between them. CDR3 sequence (DNA): TGTGCCAGCAGTCTAGGACATTCAGAGACCCAGTACTTC. It yields the protein CASSLGHSETQYF. The full variable domain, rest sourced from reference TRBV5-6 and TRBJ2-5, is DAGVTQSPTHLIKTRGQQVTLRCSPKSGHDTVSWYQQALGQGPQFIFQYYEEEERQRGNFPDRFSGHQFPNYSSELNVNALLLGDSALYLCASSLGHSETQYFGPGTRLLVL.

In its sample, this clonotype was seen many times. V gene TRBV5-1 combines with J gene TRBJ2-3; D may be TRBD2 (5 bases). Germline lookup yields CDR1 SGHRS and CDR2 YFSETQ. CDR3 size: 15 residues. Trimming shortened V by 0 bases and J by 10 bases, and 18 bases separated the two germline ends. The CDR3 spells CASSLVVGDGLSQYF. The DNA for the CDR3 is TGCGCCAGCAGCTTGGTAGTGGGAGATGGTCTGTCGCAGTATTTT.

The chain links TRBV19 to TRBJ2-4; 11 bases align to TRBD2. With V trimmed by 3 bases and J by 5 bases, 6 bases remained unmatched. This CDR3 contains 16 residues. Germline lookup yields CDR1 LNHDA and CDR2 SQIVND (reference sequence). The CDR3 nucleotides are TGTGCCAGTAGTATCGGACTAGCGGGTGGGGAAAACATTCAGTACTTC. Translated, it gives CASSIGLAGGENIQYF.

This clonotype has only a few counts. This chain uses TRBV7-9 with TRBJ1-1; D gene unclear. V was trimmed by 8 bases and J by 3 bases, leaving 10 bases between them. Germline lookup yields CDR1 SEHNR and CDR2 FQNEAQ (reference sequence). The CDR3 is 12 amino acids. The CDR3 is CASGLPYTEAFF. In nucleotides, the CDR3 is TGTGCCAGCGGCCTCCCCTACACTGAAGCTTTCTTT. Together with reference TRBV7-9 and TRBJ1-1, the CDR3 gives the full variable domain: DTGVSQNPRHKITKRGQNVTFRCDPISEHNRLYWYRQTLGQGPEFLTYFQNEAQLEKSRLLSDRFSAERPKGSFSTLEIQRTEQGDSAMYLCASGLPYTEAFFGQGTRLTVV.

The rearrangement uses TRBV4-1 and TRBJ2-5; 8 bases are a match to TRBD1. Trimming at V came to 3 bases and at J to 5 bases, leaving 8 bases not matched to a gene. From germline, CDR1 is MGHRA and CDR2 YSYEKL. CDR3 size: 15 residues. The CDR3 loop reads CASSHPGTGGETQYF. In DNA form, the CDR3 reads TGCGCCAGCAGCCATCCCGGGACAGGTGGGGAGACCCAGTACTTC.

The V call is TRBV7-2, the J call TRBJ1-1, with a tentative D call TRBD1 (5 bases). The length of the CDR3 is 14 residues. Germline lookup yields CDR1 SGHTA and CDR2 FQGNSA. The V and J ends lost 5 bases and 2 bases respectively, with 12 bases between them. CDR3 residues: CASSPQGANTEAFF. In nucleotides, the CDR3 is TGTGCCAGCAGCCCCCAGGGAGCTAACACTGAAGCTTTCTTT.

V usage is TRBV4-1 and J usage is TRBJ1-1; D is undetermined. CDR3 length equals 13 residues. Looked up from germline, CDR1 is MGHRA and CDR2 is YSYEKL. Trimming took 2 bases from V and 11 from J, leaving 15 bases between them. CDR3 coding DNA: TGCGCCAGCAGCCAAACTCGCGGGGTATCGGCTTTCTTT. This sequence encodes CASSQTRGVSAFF.

The rearrangement joins TRBV10-3 to TRBJ2-1; D gene uncertain. V shed 5 bases and J shed 3 bases, with 26 bases lying between them. The CDR3 loop spans 19 amino acids. CDR1 is ENHRY, CDR2 SYGVKD, per germline. The CDR3 sequence is CAISFPRLFRAPDYNEQFF. The CDR3 DNA is TGTGCCATCAGTTTCCCCCGTCTGTTTAGAGCCCCTGACTACAATGAGCAGTTCTTC.

At least ten counts were recorded for this clonotype. The gene calls are TRBV12-3 or TRBV12-4 and TRBJ1-3; D gene ambiguous. The CDR3 runs to 12 residues. V lost 3 bases and J 2 bases, leaving 2 bases between the germline ends. As DNA, the CDR3 is TGTGCCAGCAGTTTGACTGGAAACACCATATATTTT. It codes for CASSLTGNTIYF.

This clonotype occurred a few times. The chain employs TRBV6-5 and TRBJ2-1; a weak D match, TRBD2 (5 bases). V lost 7 bases and J 7 bases, leaving 14 bases between the germline ends. Germline assignment: CDR1 MNHEY and CDR2 SVGAGI. There are 13 residues in the CDR3. CDR3 in amino acids: CASTSPRRNEQFF. CDR3 nucleotides: TGTGCCAGCACTAGCCCTCGGCGTAATGAGCAGTTCTTC.

This clonotype was counted only a few times. This chain links TRBV4-1 with TRBJ2-7; D not resolved. The CDR3 spans 17 residues. The germline gives CDR1 MGHRA, CDR2 YSYEKL. Trimming stripped 3 bases from V and 9 bases from J, with 27 bases between. In DNA form, the CDR3 reads TGCGCCAGCAGCCAGGGTCAGTTCGGACCACCTACTACGAGGCAGTACTTC. Translation gives CASSQGQFGPPTTRQYF.

This clonotype was seen repeatedly, ten times or more. J is TRBJ1-6 and V is TRBV7-2; a possible D gene is TRBD1 (6 bases). The germline CDR1 and CDR2 sequences are SGHTA and FQGNSA. V was cut by 4 bases and J by 10 bases, with 11 bases left in between. The CDR3 has 13 residues. Here the CDR3 DNA reads TGTGCCAGCAGCTCTTACAGGGCGTCACCCCTCCACTTT. Protein: CASSSYRASPLHF.

The chain is built from TRBV27 and TRBJ2-6; D is unclear. Trimming cost V 2 bases and J 0 bases, with 8 bases left between them. Germline CDR1 MNHEY, CDR2 SMNVEV (reference sequence). The CDR3 spans 16 residues. As DNA, the CDR3 is TGTGCCAGCAGTTTAGGGCAGTCCTCTGGGGCCAACGTCCTGACTTTC. This translates into CASSLGQSSGANVLTF. The whole variable domain, filled in from reference TRBV27 and TRBJ2-6, reads EAQVTQNPRYLITVTGKKLTVTCSQNMNHEYMSWYRQDPGLGLRQIYYSMNVEVTDKGDVPEGYKVSRKEKRNFPLILESPSPNQTSLYFCASSLGQSSGANVLTFGAGSRLTVL.

This clonotype was seen a few times. The rearrangement joins TRBV12-3 or TRBV12-4 to TRBJ1-1; unclear D gene. V lost 1 base to trimming and J lost 0 bases, with 9 bases between them. CDR3 size: 15 residues. CDR3 sequence reads: CASSLVGSMNTEAFF. The CDR3 DNA follows: TGTGCCAGCAGTTTAGTGGGGTCCATGAACACTGAAGCTTTCTTT.

This chain links TRBV28 with TRBJ2-2; no definite D call. Trimming took off 4 bases at V and 7 bases at J, with 13 bases between the two ends. Germline loops: CDR1 MDHEN, CDR2 SYDVKM. The length of the CDR3 is 14 residues. The CDR3 region is CASSSPSWDGELFF. The CDR3, as DNA: TGTGCCAGCAGTTCTCCGAGTTGGGACGGGGAGCTGTTTTTT.

CDR3 region: CASSDDSAYYNEQFF. The CDR3 DNA reads TGTGCCAGCAGTGACGACAGTGCCTACTACAATGAGCAGTTCTTC. V and J are TRBV2 and TRBJ2-1; the D gene is possibly TRBD1 (5 bases). V was shortened by 3 bases and J by 3 bases, with 12 bases between the two germline ends. This CDR3 has 15 amino acids. Germline V lookup: CDR1 SNHLY, CDR2 FYNNEI.

The chain has TRBV7-6 and TRBJ2-7; the match to TRBD1 covers 7 bases. This CDR3 spans 14 amino acids. In germline, CDR1 is SGHVS, CDR2 FNYEAQ. J was trimmed by 4 bases and V by 0 bases; bases with no gene match: 3. CDR3 sequence: CASSLAGGKYEQYF. The CDR3 nucleotides read TGTGCCAGCAGCTTAGCAGGGGGCAAATACGAGCAGTACTTC.

This clonotype was counted many times. The rearrangement joins TRBV29-1 to TRBJ1-1; D perhaps matches TRBD1 (6 bases). V gave up 3 bases and J gave up 5 bases, with 13 bases separating them. The CDR3 consists of 13 residues. The germline V gene encodes CDR1 SQVTM and CDR2 ANQGSEA. In DNA, the CDR3 is TGCAGCGTTGATGAACAACAGGGTACTGAAGCTTTCTTT. Translated, it gives CSVDEQQGTEAFF.

CDR3 region: CASKRLASDTQYF. CDR3 bases: TGTGCCAGCAAAAGACTAGCGTCAGATACGCAGTATTTT. The chain recombines TRBV25-1 with TRBJ2-3; TRBD2 matches 8 bases. V gave up 7 bases and J gave up 4 bases; unmatched junction bases: 4. Germline CDR1 MGHDK, CDR2 SYGVNS. This CDR3 contains 13 residues.

This clonotype was recorded only once. The V and J genes are TRBV5-1 and TRBJ1-1; D uncertain. The germline gives CDR1 SGHRS, CDR2 YFSETQ. V was pared by 7 bases and J by 1 base, with 5 bases between. This CDR3 has 11 residues. The CDR3 sequence: CASRQNTEAFF. CDR3 in DNA: TGCGCCAGCCGACAGAACACTGAAGCTTTCTTT.

The V and J genes are TRBV4-1 and TRBJ2-5; D uncertain. CDR1 is MGHRA, CDR2 YSYEKL, per germline. The CDR3 is 18 amino acids. V was cut by 0 bases and J by 5 bases, with 22 bases left in between. Here the CDR3 reads CASSQDKIDLYRVETQYF. Here the CDR3 DNA reads TGCGCCAGCAGCCAAGACAAGATCGATCTGTACCGAGTGGAGACCCAGTACTTC.

The chain uses TRBV6-5 and TRBJ2-1; D gene uncertain. This CDR3 has 16 residues. Germline lookup yields CDR1 MNHEY and CDR2 SVGAGI. Trimming removed 0 bases at V and 3 bases at J, with 12 bases between. The DNA of the CDR3 is TGTGCCAGCAGTTACTCCCGTATTTTGGTCTACAATGAGCAGTTCTTC. It specifies CASSYSRILVYNEQFF.

This clonotype was counted a few times. The J gene is TRBJ2-2, the V gene TRBV12-3 or TRBV12-4; a weak D match, TRBD2 (5 bases). The CDR3 is 17 amino acids. The V and J ends lost 2 bases and 4 bases respectively, with 17 bases between them. The CDR3 reads CASSLSMGGSGTGELFF. CDR3 in DNA: TGTGCCAGCAGTTTAAGCATGGGTGGGAGCGGCACCGGGGAGCTGTTTTTT.

A few counts support this clonotype. V usage is TRBV12-3 or TRBV12-4 and J usage is TRBJ2-2, with D uncertain. Trimming took off 1 base at V and 6 bases at J, with 12 bases between the two ends. CDR3 length: 15 amino acids. CDR3 residues: CASSLGAGRSGELFF. Written as DNA, the CDR3 is TGTGCCAGCAGTTTAGGGGCAGGCCGGTCCGGGGAGCTGTTTTTT.

The sample holds a few counts of this clonotype. This sequence joins TRBV28 and TRBJ2-5; D possibly matches TRBD1 or TRBD2 (5 bases each). This CDR3 has 14 amino acids. Trimming cost V 6 bases and J 5 bases, with 16 bases left between them. Looked up from germline, CDR1 is MDHEN and CDR2 is SYDVKM. CDR3 region: CASRGVVSQETQYF. Written as DNA, the CDR3 is TGTGCCAGCAGGGGGGTGGTTTCTCAGGAGACCCAGTACTTC.